The 24 T cell receptor beta chains reported below all come from one sample, sequenced in a study of T-cell memory formation after mild COVID-19. From the 5' RACE reads, TCRdb called clonotypes with MiXCR, one entry per CDR3 protein. This table holds under 550,000 distinct CDR3 sequences, approximately 18% found once. The source material was PBMCs or a T cell subset sorted from them (not recorded which). The receptors stem from an adult woman who had mild COVID-19 (a few samples of this study predate the infection). Cell type and time point are not known.

This clonotype was counted a few times. V and J are TRBV3-1 and TRBJ2-3; D is possibly TRBD2 (5 bases). Germline V gives CDR1 LGHDT, CDR2 YNNKEL (reference sequence). V lost 6 bases to trimming and J lost 3 bases, with 13 bases between them. The CDR3 spans 14 residues. The CDR3 DNA sequence: TGTGCCAGCAGTCCGGAAACGGGGACAGATACGCAGTATTTT. Translation: CASSPETGTDTQYF.

This chain links TRBV5-6 with TRBJ2-5, with TRBD1 matching over 8 bases. The CDR3 is made up of 15 amino acids. V lost 1 base to trimming and J lost 1 base; unmatched junction nucleotides: 3. Germline V lookup: CDR1 SGHDT, CDR2 YYEEEE. CDR3 region: CASSLTTGGQETQYF. As DNA, the CDR3 is TGTGCCAGCAGCTTGACTACAGGGGGCCAAGAGACCCAGTACTTC.

This clonotype was seen more than once but under ten times. The V gene is TRBV30, the J gene TRBJ1-2; 9 nucleotides match TRBD1. The J segment lost 2 bases and the V segment lost 3 bases, leaving 16 bases of the junction unmatched. This CDR3 contains 18 residues. Per the germline V gene, CDR1 is GTSNPN and CDR2 is SVGIG (reference sequence). CDR3 nucleotide sequence: TGTGCCTGGAGCGCTAGAACGTACCCGGGACAGGGCAACTATGGCTACACCTTC. Encoded protein: CAWSARTYPGQGNYGYTF.

This chain connects TRBV9 to TRBJ2-7; 7 positions agree with TRBD2. CDR1 is SGDLS, CDR2 YYNGEE, per germline. V lost 3 bases to trimming and J lost 6 bases; unmatched junction nucleotides: 9. The CDR3 has 14 residues. CDR3 loop: CASSAILAIGEQYF. The CDR3 DNA reads as TGTGCCAGCAGCGCAATACTAGCGATCGGCGAGCAGTACTTC.

V gene TRBV11-3 combines with J gene TRBJ2-3; 12 nucleotides line up with TRBD2. Germline V gene sequence: CDR1 SGHNT, CDR2 YENEEA. Unmatched junction bases numbered 1, after V lost 5 bases and J lost 4 bases. The CDR3 extends over 14 amino acids. The CDR3 loop reads CASSRLAGADTQYF. The CDR3 coding sequence is TGTGCCAGCAGCAGACTAGCGGGAGCAGATACGCAGTATTTT.

The rearrangement links TRBV27 to TRBJ1-5; no reliable D call. There are 13 residues in the CDR3. Per the germline V gene, CDR1 is MNHEY and CDR2 is SMNVEV (reference sequence). V was cut by 5 bases and J by 1 base, with 6 bases left in between. CDR3 protein: CASSIGSNQPQHF. CDR3 nucleotide sequence: TGTGCCAGCAGTATCGGGAGCAATCAGCCCCAGCATTTT.

This clonotype was found a few times. The V call is TRBV7-7, the J call TRBJ2-1, with a weak D call TRBD1 (6 bases). The CDR3 is 14 amino acids. The ends were cut back, 1 base at V and 7 bases at J, with 11 bases in the middle. Germline CDR1 is SSHAT and CDR2 is FNYEAQ (reference sequence). CDR3 region: CASSLEQGLNEQFF. CDR3 bases: TGTGCCAGCAGCTTAGAACAGGGCCTTAATGAGCAGTTCTTC. Variable domain in full (rest from reference TRBV7-7 and TRBJ2-1): GAGVSQSPRYKVTKRGQDVTLRCDPISSHATLYWYQQALGQGPEFLTYFNYEAQPDKSGLPSDRFSAERPEGSISTLTIQRTEQRDSAMYRCASSLEQGLNEQFFGPGTRLTVL.

The chain recombines TRBV5-6 with TRBJ2-1, with D perhaps TRBD1 (6 bases). Trimming pared 4 bases from V and 7 bases from J, leaving 15 bases between. The CDR3 is 14 residues long. Germline V CDR1 and CDR2: SGHDT, YYEEEE. The CDR3 DNA sequence: TGTGCCAGCAGCCTCGGACAGCTCCCAAATGAGCAGTTCTTC. Translated: CASSLGQLPNEQFF.

This clonotype was seen at least ten times. The gene calls are TRBV24-1 and TRBJ2-5, with D unresolved. The CDR3 contains 12 residues. Germline V gives CDR1 KGHDR, CDR2 SFDVKD. Trimming stripped 1 base from V and 5 bases from J, with 4 bases between. The CDR3 nucleotides read TGTGCCACCAGTGATTTCGGGGAGACCCAGTACTTC. Its translation is CATSDFGETQYF.

This clonotype was counted at least ten times. V and J are TRBV27 and TRBJ2-3, with 8 bases matching TRBD1. From germline, CDR1 is MNHEY and CDR2 SMNVEV (reference sequence). The J segment lost 5 bases and the V segment lost 3 bases, leaving 4 bases of the junction unmatched. This CDR3 spans 14 amino acids. CDR3 bases: TGTGCCAGCAGTTTTAACAGGGGGAAAGATACGCAGTATTTT. Encoded protein: CASSFNRGKDTQYF.

There are many counts of this clonotype. The chain combines TRBV10-3 with TRBJ2-2; the D is unclear. The CDR3 is 11 residues long. With 10 bases removed from V and 6 bases from J, the gap between germline ends came to 9 bases. Germline lookup yields CDR1 ENHRY and CDR2 SYGVKD. CDR3 nucleotide sequence: TGTGCCACTACCGGCGCCGGGGAGCTGTTTTTT. Its protein product is CATTGAGELFF.

The table lists this clonotype with a few counts. The chain employs TRBV18 and TRBJ2-7; 9 bases match TRBD1. CDR1 is KGHSH and CDR2 is LQKENI in the germline V gene. Trimming took 2 bases from V and 4 from J; bases not matched to a gene: 6. This CDR3 has 15 residues. The CDR3 here is CASSPGTGSAYEQYF. The CDR3 nucleotides are TGTGCCAGCTCACCAGGGACAGGGTCAGCGTACGAGCAGTACTTC.

This clonotype appeared a few times. CDR3 sequence reads: CASSWGTGRLYEQYF. The CDR3 nucleotides are TGTGCCAGCAGTTGGGGAACAGGAAGGCTTTACGAGCAGTACTTC. The V call is TRBV27, the J call TRBJ2-7; weak D call: TRBD1 (5 bases). The CDR3 consists of 15 residues. Trimming removed 4 bases from V and 4 bases from J, with 17 bases in between. Germline values: CDR1 MNHEY, CDR2 SMNVEV (reference sequence).

This clonotype was seen ten or more times. The chain is built from TRBV9 and TRBJ2-1; a possible D gene is TRBD2 (6 bases). The V and J ends lost 4 bases and 1 base respectively, with 12 bases between them. This CDR3 is built from 15 residues. Per the germline V gene, CDR1 is SGDLS and CDR2 is YYNGEE. CDR3 DNA sequence: TGTGCCAGCAGCCCAGCGGGTCCGTCCTACAATGAGCAGTTCTTC. It specifies CASSPAGPSYNEQFF.

This clonotype was picked up a small number of times. The genes are TRBV7-6 and TRBJ1-5, with 8 bases identical to TRBD1. The CDR3 spans 14 residues. V shed 5 bases and J 6 bases; nucleotides not matched to a gene: 6. Germline V lookup: CDR1 SGHVS, CDR2 FNYEAQ. For the CDR3, the DNA is TGTGCCAGCAGCACCCAGGGGGCAGCTCAGCCCCAGCATTTT. The encoded protein is CASSTQGAAQPQHF.

This clonotype turned up a few times. V gene TRBV7-8 combines with J gene TRBJ2-6; 9 positions match TRBD1. The CDR3 covers 18 residues. V dropped 4 bases and J dropped 0; count of bases not matched to a gene: 7. From germline, CDR1 is SGHVS and CDR2 FQNEAQ. The CDR3 region has the DNA TGTGCCAGCAGCTGGCCGGGACAGGGTTTCTCTGGGGCCAACGTCCTGACTTTC. The encoded protein is CASSWPGQGFSGANVLTF.

This clonotype has just a few counts. This chain connects TRBV19 to TRBJ1-5; the D gene is possibly TRBD1 (5 bases). The V and J ends lost 6 bases and 3 bases respectively, with 15 bases between them. This CDR3 spans 15 amino acids. Germline assignment: CDR1 LNHDA and CDR2 SQIVND (reference sequence). As DNA, the CDR3 is TGTGCCAGTAGGCCCCGGGACGGGTACAATCAGCCCCAGCATTTT. Translation: CASRPRDGYNQPQHF. Together with reference TRBV19 and TRBJ1-5, the CDR3 gives the full variable domain: DGGITQSPKYLFRKEGQNVTLSCEQNLNHDAMYWYRQDPGQGLRLIYYSQIVNDFQKGDIAEGYSVSREKKESFPLTVTSAQKNPTAFYLCASRPRDGYNQPQHFGDGTRLSIL.

This clonotype was picked up a small number of times. V and J are TRBV9 and TRBJ2-2; D is uncertain. Trimming shortened V by 3 bases and J by 5 bases, and 14 bases separated the two germline ends. The CDR3 contains 15 residues. CDR1 is SGDLS and CDR2 is YYNGEE in the germline V gene. CDR3 sequence (DNA): TGTGCCAGCAGCGGCGTTGGGGTTGGAACCGGGGAGCTGTTTTTT. This gives the protein CASSGVGVGTGELFF.

The V and J genes are TRBV5-1 and TRBJ1-4; no clear D. Germline lookup yields CDR1 SGHRS and CDR2 YFSETQ. Trimming removed 3 bases from V and 6 bases from J, with 9 bases in between. CDR3 length equals 13 residues. For the CDR3, the DNA is TGCGCCAGCAGCTCCCAAACCGATGAAAAACTGTTTTTT. This encodes CASSSQTDEKLFF.

The chain employs TRBV30 and TRBJ2-1, with TRBD2 matching over 9 bases. This CDR3 has 14 amino acids. Germline CDR1 GTSNPN, CDR2 SVGIG (reference sequence). The ends lost 4 bases at V and 7 bases at J; junction bases unmatched: 8. CDR3 bases: TGTGCCTGGACCCTAGCGGGGAGATCAAATGAGCAGTTCTTC. It specifies CAWTLAGRSNEQFF.

There are a few counts of this clonotype. V usage is TRBV19 and J usage is TRBJ1-3; the D is unclear. V was clipped by 5 bases and J by 0 bases, with 5 bases between them. The germline V gene encodes CDR1 LNHDA and CDR2 SQIVND (reference sequence). There are 13 residues in the CDR3. The CDR3 spells CASSWSSGNTIYF. DNA for the CDR3: TGTGCCAGTAGTTGGAGCTCTGGAAACACCATATATTTT.

This clonotype appeared a few times. The chain combines TRBV20-1 with TRBJ1-2; D is unresolved. The CDR3 sequence is 13 residues long. Between the trimmed V and J ends, which lost 4 bases and 4 bases, there was a span of 13 bases. Per the germline V gene, CDR1 is DFQATT and CDR2 is SNEGSKA (reference sequence). CDR3 nucleotide sequence: TGCAGTGCTACCCACGAGGGCCCCTATGGCTACACCTTC. Its protein product is CSATHEGPYGYTF.

The J gene is TRBJ2-7, the V gene TRBV6-2 or TRBV6-3; possible D gene TRBD1, 6 bases. The germline V gene encodes CDR1 MNHEY and CDR2 SVGEGT. The germline V and J ends were trimmed by 0 bases and 6 bases, with 12 bases remaining between them. This CDR3 is built from 14 residues. In nucleotides, the CDR3 is TGTGCCAGCAGTTACTCCGGACAGTTGGGCGAGCAGTACTTC. This sequence encodes CASSYSGQLGEQYF.

The genes are TRBV30 and TRBJ2-7; 10 bases agree with TRBD1. V lost 2 bases, J lost 4 bases, and 5 bases stayed unmatched. In germline, CDR1 is GTSNPN, CDR2 SVGIG (reference sequence). The CDR3 sequence is 14 residues long. The CDR3 coding sequence is TGTGCCTGGAGTTCCGGGACAGGGGCTTACGAGCAGTACTTC. The encoded protein is CAWSSGTGAYEQYF.